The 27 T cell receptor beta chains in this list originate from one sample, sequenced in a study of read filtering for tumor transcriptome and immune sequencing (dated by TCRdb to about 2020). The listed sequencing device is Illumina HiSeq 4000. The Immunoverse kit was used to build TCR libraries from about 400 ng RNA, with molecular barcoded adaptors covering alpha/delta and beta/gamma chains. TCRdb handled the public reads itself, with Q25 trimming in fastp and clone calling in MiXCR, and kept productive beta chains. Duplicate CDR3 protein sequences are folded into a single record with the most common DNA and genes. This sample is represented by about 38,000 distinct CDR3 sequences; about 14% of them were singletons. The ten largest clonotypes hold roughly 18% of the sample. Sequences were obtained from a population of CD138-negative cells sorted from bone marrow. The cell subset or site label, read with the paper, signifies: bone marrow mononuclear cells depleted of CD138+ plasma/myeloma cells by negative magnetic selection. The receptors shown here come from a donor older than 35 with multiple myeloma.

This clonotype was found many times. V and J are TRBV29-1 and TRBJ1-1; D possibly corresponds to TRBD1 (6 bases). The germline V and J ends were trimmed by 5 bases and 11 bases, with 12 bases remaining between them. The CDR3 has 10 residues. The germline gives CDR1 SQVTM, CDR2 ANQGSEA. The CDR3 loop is CSVTGRGAFF. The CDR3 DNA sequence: TGCAGCGTTACCGGTAGGGGGGCTTTCTTT.

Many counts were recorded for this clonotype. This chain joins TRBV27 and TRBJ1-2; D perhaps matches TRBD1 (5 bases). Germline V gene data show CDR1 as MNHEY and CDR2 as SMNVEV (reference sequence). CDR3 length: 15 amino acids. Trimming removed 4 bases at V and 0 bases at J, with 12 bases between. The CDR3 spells CASSSTRGPNYGYTF. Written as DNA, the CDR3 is TGTGCCAGCAGTTCCACGAGGGGACCTAACTATGGCTACACCTTC.

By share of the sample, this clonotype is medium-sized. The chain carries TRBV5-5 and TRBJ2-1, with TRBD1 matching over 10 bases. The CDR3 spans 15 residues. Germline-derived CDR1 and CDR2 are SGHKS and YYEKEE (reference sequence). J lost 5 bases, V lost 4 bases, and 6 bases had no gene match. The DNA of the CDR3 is TGTGCCAGCAGCGGCCGGGACAGGGGTGACAATGAGCAGTTCTTC. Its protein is CASSGRDRGDNEQFF.

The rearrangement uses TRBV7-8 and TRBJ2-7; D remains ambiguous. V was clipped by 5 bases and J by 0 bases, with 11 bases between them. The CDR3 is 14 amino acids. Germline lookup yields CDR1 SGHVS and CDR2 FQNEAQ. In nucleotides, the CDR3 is TGTGCCAGCAGCCTCGACGCCAGCTCCTACGAGCAGTACTTC. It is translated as CASSLDASSYEQYF.

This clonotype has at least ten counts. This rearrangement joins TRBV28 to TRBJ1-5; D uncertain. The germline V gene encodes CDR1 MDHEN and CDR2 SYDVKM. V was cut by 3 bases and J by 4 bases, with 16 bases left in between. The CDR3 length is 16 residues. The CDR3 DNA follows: TGTGCCAGCAGTTTGCCGGCAGGACTTAAAAATCAGCCCCAGCATTTT. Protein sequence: CASSLPAGLKNQPQHF. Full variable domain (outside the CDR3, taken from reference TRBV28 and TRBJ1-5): DVKVTQSSRYLVKRTGEKVFLECVQDMDHENMFWYRQDPGLGLRLIYFSYDVKMKEKGDIPEGYSVSREKKERFSLILESASTNQTSMYLCASSLPAGLKNQPQHFGDGTRLSIL.

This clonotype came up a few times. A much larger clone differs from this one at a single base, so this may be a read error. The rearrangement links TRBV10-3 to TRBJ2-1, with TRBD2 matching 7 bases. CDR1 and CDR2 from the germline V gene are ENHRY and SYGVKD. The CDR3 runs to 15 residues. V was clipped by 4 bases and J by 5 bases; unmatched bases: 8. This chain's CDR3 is CAISVTGGRDNEQFF. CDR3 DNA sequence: TGTGCCATCAGTGTTACGGGGGGACGAGACAATGAGCAGTTCTTC.

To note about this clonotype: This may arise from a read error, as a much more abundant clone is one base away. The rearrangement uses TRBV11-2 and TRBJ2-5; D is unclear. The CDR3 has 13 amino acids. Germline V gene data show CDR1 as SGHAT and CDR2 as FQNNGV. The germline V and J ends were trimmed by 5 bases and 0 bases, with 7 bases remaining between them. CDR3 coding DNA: TGTGCCAGCAGCCAAAACGACCAAGAGACCCAGTACTTC. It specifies CASSQNDQETQYF.

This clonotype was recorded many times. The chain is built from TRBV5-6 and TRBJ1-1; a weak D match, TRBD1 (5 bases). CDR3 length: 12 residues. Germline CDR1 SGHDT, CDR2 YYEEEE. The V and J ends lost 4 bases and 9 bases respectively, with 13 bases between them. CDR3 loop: CASSVNGGKAFF. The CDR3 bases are TGTGCCAGCAGCGTTAACGGGGGTAAAGCTTTCTTT.

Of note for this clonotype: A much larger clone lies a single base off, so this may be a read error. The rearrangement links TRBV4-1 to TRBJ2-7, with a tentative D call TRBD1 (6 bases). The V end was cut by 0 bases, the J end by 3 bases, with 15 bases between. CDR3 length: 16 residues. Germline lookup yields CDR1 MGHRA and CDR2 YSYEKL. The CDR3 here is CASSQEEDSQGYEQYF. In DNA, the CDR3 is TGCGCCAGCAGCCAAGAGGAGGACAGTCAAGGCTACGAGCAGTACTTC.

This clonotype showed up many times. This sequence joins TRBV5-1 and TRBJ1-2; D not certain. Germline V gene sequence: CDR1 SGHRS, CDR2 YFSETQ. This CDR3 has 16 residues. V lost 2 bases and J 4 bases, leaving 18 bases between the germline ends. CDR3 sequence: CASSLHLTGEIYGYTF. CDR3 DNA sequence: TGCGCCAGCAGCTTACACCTAACTGGGGAAATCTATGGCTACACCTTC.

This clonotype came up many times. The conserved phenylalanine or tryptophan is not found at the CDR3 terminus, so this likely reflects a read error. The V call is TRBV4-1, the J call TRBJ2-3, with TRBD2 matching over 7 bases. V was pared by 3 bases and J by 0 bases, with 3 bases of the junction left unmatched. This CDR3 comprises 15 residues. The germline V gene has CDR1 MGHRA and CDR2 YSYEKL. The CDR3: CASSQYSGSTDTQYS. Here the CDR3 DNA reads TGCGCCAGCAGCCAGTATAGCGGGAGCACAGATACGCAGTATTCT.

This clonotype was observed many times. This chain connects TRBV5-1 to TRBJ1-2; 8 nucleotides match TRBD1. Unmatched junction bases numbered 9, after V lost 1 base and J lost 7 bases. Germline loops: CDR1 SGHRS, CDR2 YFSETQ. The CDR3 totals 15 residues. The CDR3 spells CASSLTTGQGVGYTF. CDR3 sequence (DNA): TGCGCCAGCAGCTTGACTACAGGACAGGGCGTTGGCTACACCTTC.

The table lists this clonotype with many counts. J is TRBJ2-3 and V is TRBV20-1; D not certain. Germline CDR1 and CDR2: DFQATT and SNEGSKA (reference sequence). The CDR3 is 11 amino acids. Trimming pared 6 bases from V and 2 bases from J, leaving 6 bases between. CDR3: CSASPTDTQYF. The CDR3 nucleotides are TGCAGTGCATCTCCCACAGATACGCAGTATTTT.

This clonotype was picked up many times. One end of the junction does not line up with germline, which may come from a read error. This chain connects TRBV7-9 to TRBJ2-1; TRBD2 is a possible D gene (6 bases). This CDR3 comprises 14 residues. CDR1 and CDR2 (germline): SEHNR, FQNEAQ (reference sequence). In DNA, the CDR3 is TGTGTCAGCAGCTCCGGGAGCTCCTACAATGAGCAGTTCTTC. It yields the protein CVSSSGSSYNEQFF.

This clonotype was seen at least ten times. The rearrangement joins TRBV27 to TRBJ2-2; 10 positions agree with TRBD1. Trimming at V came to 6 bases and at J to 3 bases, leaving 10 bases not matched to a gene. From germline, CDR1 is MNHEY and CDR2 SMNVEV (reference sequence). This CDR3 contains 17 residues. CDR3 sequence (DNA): TGTGCCAGCAGCCGAGAGGGACAGGGGCGCTACACCGGGGAGCTGTTTTTT. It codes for CASSREGQGRYTGELFF.

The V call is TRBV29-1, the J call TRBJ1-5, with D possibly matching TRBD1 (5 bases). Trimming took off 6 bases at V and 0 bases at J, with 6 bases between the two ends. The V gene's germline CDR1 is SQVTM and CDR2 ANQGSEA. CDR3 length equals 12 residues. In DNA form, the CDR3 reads TGCAGCGTGGGGGATAGCAATCAGCCCCAGCATTTT. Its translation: CSVGDSNQPQHF.

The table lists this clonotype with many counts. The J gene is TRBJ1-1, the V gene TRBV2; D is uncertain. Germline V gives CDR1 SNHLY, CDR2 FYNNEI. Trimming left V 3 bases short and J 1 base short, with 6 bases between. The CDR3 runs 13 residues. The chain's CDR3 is CASSDRRNTEAFF. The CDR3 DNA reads TGTGCCAGCAGTGACAGGAGGAACACTGAAGCTTTCTTT.

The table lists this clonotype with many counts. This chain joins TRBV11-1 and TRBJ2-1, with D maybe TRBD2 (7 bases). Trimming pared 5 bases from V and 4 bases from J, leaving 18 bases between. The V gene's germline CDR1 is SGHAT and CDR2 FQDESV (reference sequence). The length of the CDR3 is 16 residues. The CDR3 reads CASSPRGALGYNEQFF. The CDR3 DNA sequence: TGTGCCAGCAGCCCCCGGGGGGCCTTGGGGTACAATGAGCAGTTCTTC. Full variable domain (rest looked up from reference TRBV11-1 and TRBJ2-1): EAEVAQSPRYKITEKSQAVAFWCDPISGHATLYWYRQILGQGPELLVQFQDESVVDDSQLPKDRFSAERLKGVDSTLKIQPAELGDSAMYLCASSPRGALGYNEQFFGPGTRLTVL.

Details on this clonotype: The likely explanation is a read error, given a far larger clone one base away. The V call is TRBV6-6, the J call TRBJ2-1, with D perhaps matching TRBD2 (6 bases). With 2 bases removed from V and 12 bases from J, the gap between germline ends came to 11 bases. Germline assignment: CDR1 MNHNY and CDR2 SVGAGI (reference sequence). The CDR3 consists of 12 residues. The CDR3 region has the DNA TGTGCCAGCAGTTACCTGGGAGGTGTGCAGTTCTTC. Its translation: CASSYLGGVQFF.

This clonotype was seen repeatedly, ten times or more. For the CDR3, the DNA is TGTGCCAGCAGCCCCACAGGGAACACTGAAGCTTTCTTT. This sequence encodes CASSPTGNTEAFF. The chain combines TRBV3-1 with TRBJ1-1, with D possibly being TRBD1 (5 bases). Trimming cost V 4 bases and J 1 base, with 7 bases left between them. CDR3 length: 13 amino acids. The germline V gene has CDR1 LGHDT and CDR2 YNNKEL (reference sequence).

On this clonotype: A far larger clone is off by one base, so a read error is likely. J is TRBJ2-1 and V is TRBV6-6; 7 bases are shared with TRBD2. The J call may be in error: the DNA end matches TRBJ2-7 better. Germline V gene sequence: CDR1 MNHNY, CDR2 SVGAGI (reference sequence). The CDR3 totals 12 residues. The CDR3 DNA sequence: TGTGCCAGCAGTCAGACTAGCTACGGGCAGTACTTC. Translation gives CASSQTSYGQYF.

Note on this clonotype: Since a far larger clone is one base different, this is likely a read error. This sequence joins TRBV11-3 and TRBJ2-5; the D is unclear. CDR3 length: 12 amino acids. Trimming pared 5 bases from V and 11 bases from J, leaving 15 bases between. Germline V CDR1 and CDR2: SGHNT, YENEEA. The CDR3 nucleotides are TGTGCCAGCAGCCTCCCGGGTTCTGTGCAGTACTTC. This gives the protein CASSLPGSVQYF. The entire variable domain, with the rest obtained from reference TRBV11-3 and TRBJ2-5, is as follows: EAGVVQSPRYKIIEKKQPVAFWCNPISGHNTLYWYLQNLGQGPELLIRYENEEAVDDSQLPKDRFSAERLKGVDSTLKIQPAELGDSAVYLCASSLPGSVQYFGPGTRLLVL.

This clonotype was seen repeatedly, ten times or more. Written as DNA, the CDR3 is TGTGCCACCAGCAGAGATTCACAGGGTTCCTACGAGCAGTACTTC. This translates into CATSRDSQGSYEQYF. The rearrangement uses TRBV15 and TRBJ2-7; maybe TRBD1 (6 bases). CDR1 and CDR2 (germline): LNHNV, YYDKDF (reference sequence). Trimming took off 0 bases at V and 1 base at J, with 10 bases between the two ends. This CDR3 has 15 residues.

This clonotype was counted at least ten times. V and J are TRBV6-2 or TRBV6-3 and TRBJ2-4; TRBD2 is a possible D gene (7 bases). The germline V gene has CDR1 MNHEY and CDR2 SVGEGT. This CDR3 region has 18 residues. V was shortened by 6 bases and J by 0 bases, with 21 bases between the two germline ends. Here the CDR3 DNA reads TGTGCCAGCAGCCAACCCTTGGGGGGGGCTGGAGCCAAAAACATTCAGTACTTC. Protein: CASSQPLGGAGAKNIQYF.

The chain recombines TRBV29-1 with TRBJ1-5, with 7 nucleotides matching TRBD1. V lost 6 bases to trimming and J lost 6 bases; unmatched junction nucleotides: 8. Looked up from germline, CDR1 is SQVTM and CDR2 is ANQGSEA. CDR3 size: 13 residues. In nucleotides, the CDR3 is TGCAGCGTCGGTGTAGGGGGCGGTCAGCCCCAGCATTTT. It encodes CSVGVGGGQPQHF.

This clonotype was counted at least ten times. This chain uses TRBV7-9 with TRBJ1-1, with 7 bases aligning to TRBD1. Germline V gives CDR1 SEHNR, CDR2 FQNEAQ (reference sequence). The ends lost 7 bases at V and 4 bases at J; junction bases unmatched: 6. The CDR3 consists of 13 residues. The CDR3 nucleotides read TGTGCCAGCAAAGTAGGGGGCGGCACTGAAGCTTTCTTT. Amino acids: CASKVGGGTEAFF.

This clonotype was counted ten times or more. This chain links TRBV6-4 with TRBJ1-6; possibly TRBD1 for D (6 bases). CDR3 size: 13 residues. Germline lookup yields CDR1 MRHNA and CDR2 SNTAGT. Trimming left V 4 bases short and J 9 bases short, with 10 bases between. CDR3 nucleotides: TGTGCCAGCAGTGGACAGGCCGGTTCACCCCTCCACTTT. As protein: CASSGQAGSPLHF.